Below, 23 T cell receptor beta chains from the same sample are listed, as sequenced in a study of cytomegalovirus exposure and HLA in healthy donors. PCR amplification relied on 60 Vbeta primers (plus 13 Jbeta primers). Sequencing used immunoSEQ multiplex PCR; TCRdb keeps in-frame clones, though not all of them. The sample lists around 170,000 clones; approximately 80% were seen once. Sequencing was done on a sample of PBMCs. Receptor source: a girl aged 10-17 years in good health and CMV-seropositive.

V gene TRBV7-2 combines with J gene TRBJ2-7; 10 bases are a match to TRBD2. The V and J ends lost 1 base and 3 bases, in that order; junction bases with no gene match: 3. The CDR3 consists of 15 residues. Germline CDR1 and CDR2: SGHTA and FQGNSA. CDR3 protein: CASSLVRLAGYEQYF. In nucleotides, the CDR3 is TGTGCCAGCAGCTTAGTCCGACTAGCGGGCTACGAGCAGTACTTC.

This sequence joins TRBV6-1 and TRBJ2-5, with D possibly matching TRBD1 (6 bases). V was pared by 2 bases and J by 5 bases, with 15 bases between. The CDR3 totals 15 residues. The germline V gene encodes CDR1 MNHNS and CDR2 SASEGT. CDR3 amino acids: CASSELGGAGETQYF. CDR3 nucleotide sequence: TGTGCCAGCAGTGAATTAGGGGGAGCTGGGGAGACCCAGTACTTC.

The rearrangement joins TRBV7-6 to TRBJ2-7, with D possibly TRBD2 on 6 matching bases. Germline V gives CDR1 SGHVS, CDR2 FNYEAQ. The CDR3 has 14 residues. Trimming shortened V by 2 bases and J by 2 bases, and 10 bases separated the two germline ends. CDR3 bases: TGTGCCAGCAGCTTATCCCCGGGAGCCTACGAGCAGTACTTC. It translates to CASSLSPGAYEQYF.

Only one count was recorded for this clone. The CDR3 coding sequence is TGCGCCAGCAAACTAGCGGGGCTTAGCACAGATACGCAGTATTTT. It is translated as CASKLAGLSTDTQYF. The V and J genes are TRBV5-1 and TRBJ2-3; TRBD2 aligns across 10 bases. V lost 6 bases, J lost 0 bases, and 4 bases stayed unmatched. The germline V gene encodes CDR1 SGHRS and CDR2 YFSETQ. This CDR3 has 15 residues.

A single count supports this clone. The chain couples TRBV30 to TRBJ2-1, with 12 bases matching TRBD1. CDR1 GTSNPN and CDR2 SVGIG come from the germline V gene (reference sequence). The CDR3 is 14 amino acids. The trim removed 4 bases at V and 10 bases at J, leaving 8 bases unmatched. The CDR3 loop reads CAWTPGQGAREQFF. The CDR3 DNA reads TGTGCCTGGACCCCGGGACAGGGGGCGCGGGAGCAGTTCTTC.

The chain couples TRBV30 to TRBJ1-1; the D gene is possibly TRBD1 (5 bases). Germline V lookup: CDR1 GTSNPN, CDR2 SVGIG (reference sequence). V lost 4 bases and J 8 bases, leaving 11 bases between the germline ends. This CDR3 region has 11 residues. For the CDR3, the DNA is TGTGCCTGGACACGACAGAGAGAAGCTTTCTTT. It codes for CAWTRQREAFF. Using reference TRBV30 and TRBJ1-1 for the parts outside the CDR3, the full variable domain is SQTIHQWPATLVQPVGSPLSLECTVEGTSNPNLYWYRQAAGRGLQLLFYSVGIGQISSEVPQNLSASRPQDRQFILSSKKLLLSDSGFYLCAWTRQREAFFGQGTRLTVV.

The rearrangement uses TRBV7-4 and TRBJ1-4; D is unresolved. There are 17 residues in the CDR3. CDR1 and CDR2 from the germline V gene are SGHVT and SQSDAQ. Trimming left V 1 base short and J 6 bases short, with 18 bases between. CDR3 amino acids: CASSLEGAGRDDEKLFF. DNA of the CDR3: TGTGCCAGCAGCTTAGAGGGTGCGGGGAGGGATGATGAAAAACTGTTTTTT.

This clone was counted only a few times. The chain recombines TRBV6-5 with TRBJ2-4, with 7 bases identical to TRBD1. The CDR3 is 16 residues long. V was pared by 0 bases and J by 7 bases, with 9 bases of the junction left unmatched. Per the germline V gene, CDR1 is MNHEY and CDR2 is SVGAGI. CDR3 sequence (DNA): TGTGCCAGCAGTTACTCGTCCAGGGGGAATATCAACATTCAGTACTTC. It specifies CASSYSSRGNINIQYF.

This clone was recorded a few times. The chain has TRBV5-1 and TRBJ2-7, with unresolved D. This CDR3 region has 13 residues. Germline V gene lookup returns CDR1 SGHRS and CDR2 YFSETQ. V was trimmed by 2 bases and J by 2 bases, leaving 8 bases between them. CDR3 coding DNA: TGCGCCAGCAGCTTTGATAGAGCCTACGAGCAGTACTTC. Translated, it gives CASSFDRAYEQYF.

This rearrangement joins TRBV7-9 to TRBJ2-7; TRBD2 matches at 8 bases. J was trimmed by 0 bases and V by 5 bases; bases with no gene match: 6. This CDR3 comprises 15 residues. Germline V CDR1 and CDR2: SEHNR, FQNEAQ (reference sequence). The CDR3 DNA is TGTGCCAGCAGCGCCGGGAGGGGGACCTCCTACGAGCAGTACTTC. The encoded protein is CASSAGRGTSYEQYF.

V is TRBV30 and J is TRBJ1-2; 8 bases fit TRBD1. Trimming at V came to 5 bases and at J to 6 bases, leaving 11 bases not matched to a gene. Germline-derived CDR1 and CDR2 are GTSNPN and SVGIG (reference sequence). The CDR3 consists of 14 residues. CDR3 residues: CAWGGTGPQNGYTF. DNA of the CDR3: TGTGCCTGGGGCGGGACAGGCCCGCAGAATGGCTACACCTTC.

This sequence joins TRBV5-8 and TRBJ1-1; D perhaps matches TRBD1 (6 bases). Between the trimmed V and J ends, which lost 4 bases and 4 bases, there was a span of 11 bases. This CDR3 is built from 13 residues. Germline V gene lookup returns CDR1 SGHTS and CDR2 YDEGEE. The CDR3 reads CASSQRGGTEAFF. The CDR3 region has the DNA TGTGCCAGCAGCCAGAGGGGGGGCACTGAAGCTTTCTTT.

The rearrangement uses TRBV11-2 and TRBJ1-1, with D perhaps matching TRBD1 (6 bases). Per germline, CDR1 SGHAT and CDR2 FQNNGV. V was pared by 5 bases and J by 3 bases, with 10 bases between. The CDR3 has 13 residues. The CDR3 is CASSTRTDTEAFF. The CDR3 nucleotides read TGTGCCAGCAGCACGCGGACAGACACTGAAGCTTTCTTT.

J is TRBJ1-6 and V is TRBV27; D is perhaps TRBD1 (5 bases). The CDR3 has 14 residues. V gave up 3 bases and J gave up 6 bases, with 9 bases separating them. CDR1 is MNHEY and CDR2 is SMNVEV in the germline V gene (reference sequence). For the CDR3, the DNA is TGTGCCAGCAGTTTTAACAGGATTAATTCACCCCTCCACTTT. As protein: CASSFNRINSPLHF.

The chain uses TRBV7-9 and TRBJ1-4, with a weak D call TRBD1 (5 bases). Germline V gene data show CDR1 as SEHNR and CDR2 as FQNEAQ (reference sequence). The V gene lost 1 base and the J gene lost 3 bases, with 6 bases spanning the gap. This CDR3 is 14 amino acids long. The CDR3 protein is CASSLGQSNEKLFF. The CDR3 bases are TGTGCCAGCAGCTTAGGACAGTCTAATGAAAAACTGTTTTTT.

This clone was seen just once. The chain links TRBV30 to TRBJ1-2; TRBD1 is a possible D gene (5 bases). Germline CDR1 GTSNPN, CDR2 SVGIG (reference sequence). The V end was cut by 0 bases, the J end by 5 bases, with 13 bases between. CDR3 size: 14 residues. CDR3 region: CAWSVRRTTYGYTF. DNA of the CDR3: TGTGCCTGGAGTGTACGTCGGACAACTTATGGCTACACCTTC.

The V and J genes are TRBV2 and TRBJ2-1; 9 positions match TRBD1. Per germline, CDR1 SNHLY and CDR2 FYNNEI. V gave up 3 bases and J gave up 6 bases; unmatched junction bases: 12. There are 17 residues in the CDR3. The CDR3 nucleotides are TGTGCCAGCAGTGAGGGGGTGGGGACAGGGTCTTTCAATGAGCAGTTCTTC. This codes for CASSEGVGTGSFNEQFF.

The chain employs TRBV19 and TRBJ1-1, with D perhaps TRBD1 (5 bases). The CDR3 loop spans 15 amino acids. CDR1 LNHDA and CDR2 SQIVND come from the germline V gene (reference sequence). V lost 7 bases and J lost 0, with 15 bases in between. The CDR3 nucleotides read TGTGCCAGTACCCATCCGGGGGTGATGAACACTGAAGCTTTCTTT. Translated, it gives CASTHPGVMNTEAFF.

The sample holds a few counts of this clone. The V call is TRBV6-4, the J call TRBJ1-2, with TRBD1 matching 8 bases. After removal of 1 base from V and 2 bases from J, the junction contained 3 bases not matched to a gene. Germline CDR1 and CDR2: MRHNA and SNTAGT. This CDR3 is built from 15 residues. CDR3 sequence (DNA): TGTGCCAGCAGTGACTTCTACAGGGGGAACTATGGCTACACCTTC. It yields the protein CASSDFYRGNYGYTF.

This clone was seen only a few times. This chain joins TRBV5-6 and TRBJ2-1; 11 bases are shared with TRBD2. V shed 0 bases and J 2 bases; nucleotides not matched to a gene: 7. This CDR3 is 18 amino acids long. Germline V gene data show CDR1 as SGHDT and CDR2 as YYEEEE. This chain's CDR3 is CASSLEASGRIAYNEQFF. The DNA for the CDR3 is TGTGCCAGCAGCTTGGAGGCTAGCGGGAGGATCGCCTACAATGAGCAGTTCTTC.

V gene TRBV6-1 combines with J gene TRBJ2-7; 10 nucleotides align to TRBD2. V shed 6 bases, J shed 3 bases, and the junction held 5 bases outside the gene matches. There are 14 residues in the CDR3. Germline-derived CDR1 and CDR2 are MNHNS and SASEGT. CDR3 residues: CASSGTSANYEQYF. CDR3 bases: TGTGCCAGCAGCGGGACTAGCGCGAACTACGAGCAGTACTTC.

V is TRBV6-5 and J is TRBJ2-7; a weak D match, TRBD1 (5 bases). V was trimmed by 2 bases and J by 3 bases, leaving 11 bases between them. This CDR3 has 14 amino acids. CDR1 is MNHEY, CDR2 SVGAGI, per germline. The CDR3 region is CASSYRQTDYEQYF. CDR3 DNA: TGTGCCAGCAGTTACCGACAGACCGACTACGAGCAGTACTTC.

The V gene is TRBV28, the J gene TRBJ1-5; D is unresolved. CDR1 and CDR2 (germline): MDHEN, SYDVKM. The V and J ends lost 3 bases and 0 bases respectively, with 9 bases between them. This CDR3 comprises 15 residues. The CDR3 loop reads CASSFDTYSNQPQHF. In nucleotides, the CDR3 is TGTGCCAGCAGTTTCGACACCTATAGCAATCAGCCCCAGCATTTT.